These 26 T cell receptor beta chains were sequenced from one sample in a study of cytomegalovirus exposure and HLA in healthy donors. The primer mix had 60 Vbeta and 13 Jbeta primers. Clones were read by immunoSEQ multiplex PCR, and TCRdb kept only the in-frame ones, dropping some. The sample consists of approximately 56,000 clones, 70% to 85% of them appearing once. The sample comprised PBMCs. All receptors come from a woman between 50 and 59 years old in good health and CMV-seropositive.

Here the CDR3 reads CASSDLYGYTF. The CDR3 region has the DNA TGTGCCAGCAGTGACCTCTATGGCTACACCTTC. The rearrangement links TRBV25-1 to TRBJ1-2; D not resolved. V was pared by 3 bases and J by 4 bases, with 3 bases between. Germline V CDR1 and CDR2: MGHDK, SYGVNS. The CDR3 extends over 11 amino acids.

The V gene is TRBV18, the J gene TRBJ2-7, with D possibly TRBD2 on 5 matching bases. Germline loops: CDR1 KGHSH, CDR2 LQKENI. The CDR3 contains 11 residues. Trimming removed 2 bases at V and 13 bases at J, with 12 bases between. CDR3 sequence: CASSPEASQYF. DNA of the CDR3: TGTGCCAGCTCACCAGAGGCTAGCCAATACTTC.

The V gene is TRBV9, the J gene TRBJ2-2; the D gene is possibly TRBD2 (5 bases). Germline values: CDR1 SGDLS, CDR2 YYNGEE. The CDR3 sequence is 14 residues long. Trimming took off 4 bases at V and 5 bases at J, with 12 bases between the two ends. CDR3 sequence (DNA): TGTGCCAGCAGCCAGACCACGGGAACCGGGGAGCTGTTTTTT. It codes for CASSQTTGTGELFF.

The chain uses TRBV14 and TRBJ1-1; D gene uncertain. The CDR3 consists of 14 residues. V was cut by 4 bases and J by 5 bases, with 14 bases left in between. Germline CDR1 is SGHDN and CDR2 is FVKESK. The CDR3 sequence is CASSPVNGETEAFF. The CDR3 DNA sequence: TGTGCCAGCAGCCCAGTAAACGGGGAAACTGAAGCTTTCTTT.

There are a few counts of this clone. CDR3 bases: TGTGCCAGCAGCACAGGGTTGGGTACGCAGTATTTT. As protein: CASSTGLGTQYF. The chain is built from TRBV5-4 and TRBJ2-3; tentatively, D is TRBD1 (6 bases). Trimming cost V 4 bases and J 8 bases, with 11 bases left between them. The CDR3 length is 12 residues. CDR1 is SGHNT and CDR2 is YYREEE in the germline V gene (reference sequence).

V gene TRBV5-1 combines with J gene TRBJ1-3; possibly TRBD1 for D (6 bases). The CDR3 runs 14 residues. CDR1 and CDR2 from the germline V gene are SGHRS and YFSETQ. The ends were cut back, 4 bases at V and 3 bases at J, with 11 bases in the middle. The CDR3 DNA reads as TGCGCCAGCAGCGACGGGACAAGTGGAAACACCATATATTTT. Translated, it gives CASSDGTSGNTIYF.

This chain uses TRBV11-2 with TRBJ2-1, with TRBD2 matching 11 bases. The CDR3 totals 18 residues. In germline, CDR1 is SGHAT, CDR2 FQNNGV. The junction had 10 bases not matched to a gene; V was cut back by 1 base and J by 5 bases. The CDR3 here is CASSLAVLAGGRNNEQFF. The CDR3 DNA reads TGTGCCAGCAGCTTAGCAGTCCTAGCGGGAGGACGCAACAATGAGCAGTTCTTC.

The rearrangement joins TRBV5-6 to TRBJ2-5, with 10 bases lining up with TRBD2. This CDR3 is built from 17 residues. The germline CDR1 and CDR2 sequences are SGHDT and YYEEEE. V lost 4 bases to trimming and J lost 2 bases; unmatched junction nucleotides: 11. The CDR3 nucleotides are TGTGCCAGCAGCCCGGTTGGGGGAGCGGGGGGGCAAGAGACCCAGTACTTC. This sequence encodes CASSPVGGAGGQETQYF.

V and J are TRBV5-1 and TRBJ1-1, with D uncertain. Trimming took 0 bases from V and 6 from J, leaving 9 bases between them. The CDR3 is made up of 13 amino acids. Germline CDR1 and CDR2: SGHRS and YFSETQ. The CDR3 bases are TGCGCCAGCAGCTTGGCCGGAAGCGCTGAAGCTTTCTTT. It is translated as CASSLAGSAEAFF.

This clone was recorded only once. In DNA, the CDR3 is TGTGCCAGCACCCTCGGCGGGCAGGGGGACACCGGGGAGCTGTTTTTT. As protein: CASTLGGQGDTGELFF. The chain is built from TRBV9 and TRBJ2-2, with TRBD1 matching 7 bases. The germline V gene encodes CDR1 SGDLS and CDR2 YYNGEE. CDR3 length: 16 amino acids. The V gene end was trimmed by 6 bases and the J gene end by 3 bases; junction bases not matched to a gene: 11.

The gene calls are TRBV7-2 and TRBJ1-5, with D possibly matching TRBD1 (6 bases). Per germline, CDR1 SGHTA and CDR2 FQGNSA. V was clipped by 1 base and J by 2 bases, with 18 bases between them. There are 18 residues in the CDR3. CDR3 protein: CASSLVYSKDSGNQPQHF. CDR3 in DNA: TGTGCCAGCAGCTTAGTCTACTCCAAGGACAGTGGCAATCAGCCCCAGCATTTT.

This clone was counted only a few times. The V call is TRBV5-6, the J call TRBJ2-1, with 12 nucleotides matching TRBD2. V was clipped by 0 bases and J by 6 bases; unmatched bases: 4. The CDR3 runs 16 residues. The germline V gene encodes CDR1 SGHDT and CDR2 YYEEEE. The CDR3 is CASSLGLAGVSNEQFF. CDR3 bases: TGTGCCAGCAGCTTGGGACTAGCGGGAGTAAGCAATGAGCAGTTCTTC.

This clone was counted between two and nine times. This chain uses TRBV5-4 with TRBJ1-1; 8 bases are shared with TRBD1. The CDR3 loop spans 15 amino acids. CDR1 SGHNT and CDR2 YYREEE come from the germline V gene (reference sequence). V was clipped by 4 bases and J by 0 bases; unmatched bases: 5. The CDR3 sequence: CASSRDRTMNTEAFF. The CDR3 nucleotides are TGTGCCAGCAGCCGGGACAGGACAATGAACACTGAAGCTTTCTTT.

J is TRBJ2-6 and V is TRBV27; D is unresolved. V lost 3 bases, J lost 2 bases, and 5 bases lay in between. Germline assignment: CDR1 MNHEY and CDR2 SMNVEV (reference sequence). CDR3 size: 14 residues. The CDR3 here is CASSFAAGANVLTF. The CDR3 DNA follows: TGTGCCAGCAGTTTCGCGGCTGGGGCCAACGTCCTGACTTTC.

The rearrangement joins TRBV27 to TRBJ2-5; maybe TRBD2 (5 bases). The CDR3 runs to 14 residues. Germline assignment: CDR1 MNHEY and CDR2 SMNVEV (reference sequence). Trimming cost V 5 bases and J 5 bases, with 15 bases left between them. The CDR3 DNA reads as TGTGCCAGCAGTACGACTATTCTCGGGGAGACCCAGTACTTC. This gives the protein CASSTTILGETQYF.

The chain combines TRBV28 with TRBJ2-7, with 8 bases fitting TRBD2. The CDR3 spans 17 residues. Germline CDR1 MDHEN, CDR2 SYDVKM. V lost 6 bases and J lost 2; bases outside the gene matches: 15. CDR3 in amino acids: CASSSPVGGGRTYEQYF. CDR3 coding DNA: TGTGCCAGCAGCAGCCCGGTCGGGGGGGGTAGAACCTACGAGCAGTACTTC.

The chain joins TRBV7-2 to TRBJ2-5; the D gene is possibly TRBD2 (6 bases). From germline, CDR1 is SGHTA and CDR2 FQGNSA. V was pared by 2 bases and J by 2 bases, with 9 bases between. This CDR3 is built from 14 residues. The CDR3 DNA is TGTGCCAGCAGCTTACACCGGGGGCAAGAGACCCAGTACTTC. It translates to CASSLHRGQETQYF.

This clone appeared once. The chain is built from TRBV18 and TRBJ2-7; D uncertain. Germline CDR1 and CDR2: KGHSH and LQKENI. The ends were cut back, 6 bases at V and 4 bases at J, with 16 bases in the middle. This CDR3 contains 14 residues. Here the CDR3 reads CASSSGNALYEQYF. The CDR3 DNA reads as TGTGCCAGCTCGTCAGGTAACGCCTTATACGAGCAGTACTTC.

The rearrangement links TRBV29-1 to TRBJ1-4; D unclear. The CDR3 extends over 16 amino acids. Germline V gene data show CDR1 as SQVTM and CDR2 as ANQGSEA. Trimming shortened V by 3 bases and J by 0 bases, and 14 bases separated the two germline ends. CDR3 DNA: TGCAGCGTTGAGCACCTGGGCAGTGCAACTAATGAAAAACTGTTTTTT. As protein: CSVEHLGSATNEKLFF.

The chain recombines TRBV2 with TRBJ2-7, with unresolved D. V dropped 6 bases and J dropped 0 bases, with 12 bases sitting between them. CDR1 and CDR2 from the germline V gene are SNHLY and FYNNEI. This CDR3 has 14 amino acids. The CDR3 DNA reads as TGTGCCAGCAGGGCACCCTGGAGCTCCTACGAGCAGTACTTC. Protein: CASRAPWSSYEQYF. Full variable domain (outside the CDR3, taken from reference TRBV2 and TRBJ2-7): EPEVTQTPSHQVTQMGQEVILRCVPISNHLYFYWYRQILGQKVEFLVSFYNNEISEKSEIFDDQFSVERPDGSNFTLKIRSTKLEDSAMYFCASRAPWSSYEQYFGPGTRLTVT.

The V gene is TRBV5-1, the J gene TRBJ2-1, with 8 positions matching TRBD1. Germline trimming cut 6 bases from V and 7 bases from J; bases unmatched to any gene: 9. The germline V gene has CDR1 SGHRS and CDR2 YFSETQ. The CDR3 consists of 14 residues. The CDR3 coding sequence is TGCGCCAGCAAAACCACAGGGGGTAGGAATGAGCAGTTCTTC. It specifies CASKTTGGRNEQFF.

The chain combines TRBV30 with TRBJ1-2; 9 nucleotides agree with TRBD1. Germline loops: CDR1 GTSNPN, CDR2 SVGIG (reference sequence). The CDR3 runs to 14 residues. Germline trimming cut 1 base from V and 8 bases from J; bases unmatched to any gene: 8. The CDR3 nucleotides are TGTGCCTGGAGTGAGGACAGGGGTAATAGGGGCTACACCTTC. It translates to CAWSEDRGNRGYTF.

DNA for the CDR3: TGTGCCAGTAGGGGGCTAAGCTCCTACGAGCAGTACTTC. Protein sequence: CASRGLSSYEQYF. The rearrangement uses TRBV19 and TRBJ2-7; possibly TRBD1 for D (5 bases). The germline gives CDR1 LNHDA, CDR2 SQIVND (reference sequence). The ends were cut back, 6 bases at V and 0 bases at J, with 9 bases in the middle. There are 13 residues in the CDR3.

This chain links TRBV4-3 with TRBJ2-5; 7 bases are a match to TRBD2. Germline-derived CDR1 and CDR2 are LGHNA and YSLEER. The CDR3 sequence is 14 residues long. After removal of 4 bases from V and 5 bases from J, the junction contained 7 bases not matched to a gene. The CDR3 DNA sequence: TGCGCCAGCAGCCCGGGGGGTCTAGGTGAGACCCAGTACTTC. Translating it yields CASSPGGLGETQYF.

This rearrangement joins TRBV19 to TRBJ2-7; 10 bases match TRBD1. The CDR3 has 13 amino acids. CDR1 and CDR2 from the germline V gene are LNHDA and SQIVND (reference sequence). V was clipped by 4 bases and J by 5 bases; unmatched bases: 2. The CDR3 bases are TGTGCCAGTAGTAGACAGGGGGCCGACGAGCAGTACTTC. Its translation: CASSRQGADEQYF.

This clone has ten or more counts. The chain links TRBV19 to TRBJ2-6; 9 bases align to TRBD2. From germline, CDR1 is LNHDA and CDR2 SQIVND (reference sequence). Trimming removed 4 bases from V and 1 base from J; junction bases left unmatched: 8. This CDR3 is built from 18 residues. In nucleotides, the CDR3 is TGTGCCAGTAGTAAAGGCAGCGGGGGGCCTTCTGGGGCCAACGTCCTGACTTTC. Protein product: CASSKGSGGPSGANVLTF.